This T cell receptor (beta chain) was documented in a study of T-cell reconstitution after alpha-beta-depleted transplantation in children (dated by TCRdb to between 2015 and 2016). Study-wide context: The study quantitatively tracked T-cell immune reconstitution after TCRalphabeta/CD19-depleted allogeneic hematopoietic cell transplantation in children using TCR repertoire profiling.

The library was built by means of PCR. The run used an Illumina HiSeq 2500. To normalize quantification of the TCRbeta repertoire, the TCR libraries were built with molecular barcoding that relied on unique molecular identifiers. Clones were called with MiXCR by TCRdb after fastp trimmed the public reads at Q25, and only in-frame beta chains were retained. Here each entry gathers all rows of one CDR3 protein and keeps the most common genes and DNA. The sample table records roughly 280,000 distinct CDR3 sequences; under 14% of these occur just once. Of the sample, roughly a quarter falls within the top ten clones. In the paper's terms, the treatment or condition label means: allogeneic hematopoietic cell transplantation with graft depleted of TCRalphabeta T cells and CD19 B cells. The children who served as transplant recipients had been given grafts of TCRalphabeta/CD19-depleted allogeneic hematopoietic cells.

Results the study describes overall, beyond this receptor: Apparently early alphabetaT-cell count recovery about two months after transplant reportedly relied on only several hundred rapidly expanded clones derived from non-depleted graft cells. Over subsequent months, a decline in hyperexpanded clone frequencies was noted, and after one year, T-cell counts and TCRbeta diversity were mostly ascribed to newly produced T cells. In some patients, the high TCRbeta diversity seen at day 60 was put down to recipient T cells and intrathymic progenitors that had survived conditioning.

V is clipped by 1 base and J by 0 bases, and the sequence between their germline boundaries is 5 bases long. Spanning cysteine to phenylalanine, the CDR3 consists of 13 amino acids. Only the CDR3 part of the read is kept: 39 bases, read in frame from the first base. The germline V gene (reference sequence) yields DFQATT for CDR1 and SNEGSKA for CDR2. The table lists this clonotype with many counts. The specificity of this receptor is unknown. Base qualities are not recorded, but no much larger clone differs from it by a single base. This sequence uses TRBV20-1 and TRBJ2-3; no confident D gene assignment can be made. This receptor was obtained from a male patient under 10 years old who had a stem cell transplant for chronic granulomatous disease, so the T cells may come from the graft donor. Sequenced here: peripheral blood, sampled 180 days after TCRalphabeta/CD19-depleted stem cell transplant. This receptor carries the CDR3 CSARVASTDTQYF. In nucleotide form, the sequence is TGCAGTGCTAGAGTAGCTAGCACAGATACGCAGTATTTT.